These 25 T cell receptor beta chains came from one sample sequenced in a study of blood T cell repertoires in COVID-19. Assay used: immunoSEQ multiplex PCR; TCRdb lists only in-frame clones, some missing. The sample yields about 230,000 clones, 65% to 90% seen once. Sequences were obtained from peripheral blood. These receptors were obtained from a woman aged 40-49 years who had recovered from COVID-19.

The chain joins TRBV3-1 (or the pseudogene TRBV3-2) to TRBJ1-6, with a possible D match to TRBD1 (6 bases). Trimming took 3 bases from V and 9 from J, leaving 18 bases between them. The CDR3 consists of 16 residues. In germline, CDR1 is LGHDT, CDR2 YNNKEL (reference sequence). As DNA, the CDR3 is TGTGCCAGCAGCCATACCGGAGGGGGGGCTGGTTCACCCCTCCACTTT. Its protein product is CASSHTGGGAGSPLHF.

This clone was found a few times. DNA for the CDR3: TGTGCCAGCAGCTTAGGGCAGAGACAGGGGAGGCTGTTTTTT. Encoded protein: CASSLGQRQGRLFF. The chain uses TRBV7-2 and TRBJ1-4; 8 nucleotides match TRBD1. The CDR3 has 14 residues. V lost 1 base to trimming and J lost 14 bases; unmatched junction nucleotides: 9. Germline V gives CDR1 SGHTA, CDR2 FQGNSA.

This rearrangement joins TRBV29-1 to TRBJ1-2; D is uncertain. V lost 5 bases and J 2 bases, leaving 12 bases between the germline ends. The CDR3 contains 13 residues. Germline CDR1 and CDR2: SQVTM and ANQGSEA. This chain's CDR3 is CSVREEQNYGYTF. The CDR3 coding sequence is TGCAGCGTTAGGGAGGAACAGAACTATGGCTACACCTTC.

The CDR3 DNA is TGTGCCAGCAGCTCGGGACTAGCGGGGGGGCAGAATGAGCAGTTCTTC. Translated: CASSSGLAGGQNEQFF. V gene TRBV11-3 combines with J gene TRBJ2-1; 16 bases line up with TRBD2. The V gene end was trimmed by 4 bases and the J gene end by 7 bases; junction bases not matched to a gene: 4. There are 16 residues in the CDR3. Germline V CDR1 and CDR2: SGHNT, YENEEA. The full variable domain, completed using reference TRBV11-3 and TRBJ2-1, is EAGVVQSPRYKIIEKKQPVAFWCNPISGHNTLYWYLQNLGQGPELLIRYENEEAVDDSQLPKDRFSAERLKGVDSTLKIQPAELGDSAVYLCASSSGLAGGQNEQFFGPGTRLTVL.

V and J are TRBV18 and TRBJ1-1, with 7 bases that match TRBD1. V was clipped by 6 bases and J by 1 base; unmatched bases: 5. The CDR3 is 14 residues long. The germline gives CDR1 KGHSH, CDR2 LQKENI. The CDR3 DNA reads as TGTGCCAGCTCGAATTCAGGGGGGAACACTGAAGCTTTCTTT. Protein product: CASSNSGGNTEAFF.

This sequence joins TRBV7-2 and TRBJ1-1; tentatively, D is TRBD1 (6 bases). Germline V gene lookup returns CDR1 SGHTA and CDR2 FQGNSA. V lost 6 bases and J lost 0, with 11 bases in between. The CDR3 contains 14 residues. CDR3: CASSLQGLNTEAFF. The CDR3 DNA reads TGTGCCAGCAGTCTACAGGGTCTGAACACTGAAGCTTTCTTT.

This clone was observed a few times. V and J are TRBV3-1 (or the pseudogene TRBV3-2) and TRBJ1-6, with a possible D match to TRBD1 (6 bases). The CDR3 spans 16 residues. The germline V gene encodes CDR1 LGHDT and CDR2 YNNKEL (reference sequence). Between the trimmed V and J ends, which lost 3 bases and 2 bases, there was a span of 11 bases. CDR3 loop: CASSHLRGPYNSPLHF. In DNA form, the CDR3 reads TGTGCCAGCAGCCACCTCAGGGGCCCCTATAATTCACCCCTCCACTTT.

To note about this clone: One end of the junction varies from germline; a read error may be responsible. The CDR3 DNA follows: TGTGCCAGCAGATACTCAGGGAGTAGGGATTCACCCCTCCACTTT. Residues: CASRYSGSRDSPLHF. The V and J genes are TRBV6-6 and TRBJ1-6; perhaps TRBD1 as D (5 bases). The CDR3 spans 15 residues. The germline V gene has CDR1 MNHNY and CDR2 SVGAGI (reference sequence).

This chain connects TRBV7-8 to TRBJ1-6, with D unresolved. Per the germline V gene, CDR1 is SGHVS and CDR2 is FQNEAQ. Trimming removed 2 bases at V and 6 bases at J, with 5 bases between. The CDR3 is 13 amino acids. The DNA for the CDR3 is TGTGCCAGCAGCTTATTATCTAATTCACCCCTCCACTTT. This codes for CASSLLSNSPLHF.

The chain carries TRBV6-2 or TRBV6-3 and TRBJ2-2; D call uncertain. The V gene lost 6 bases and the J gene lost 4 bases, with 15 bases spanning the gap. This CDR3 has 15 residues. Germline CDR1 is MNHEY and CDR2 is SVGEGT. CDR3 protein: CASSPVRGSTGELFF. CDR3 nucleotides: TGTGCCAGCAGCCCGGTGCGAGGCAGCACCGGGGAGCTGTTTTTT.

The CDR3, as DNA: TGTGCCAGCAGCTTACAAGCGATGGAGACCCAGTACTTC. This gives the protein CASSLQAMETQYF. V is TRBV7-9 and J is TRBJ2-5; D not certain. Germline CDR1 SEHNR, CDR2 FQNEAQ (reference sequence). V dropped 2 bases and J dropped 5 bases, with 9 bases sitting between them. The CDR3 is 13 residues long.

This chain connects TRBV29-1 to TRBJ2-5; 7 bases agree with TRBD2. CDR1 is SQVTM and CDR2 is ANQGSEA in the germline V gene. The CDR3 is 14 residues long. V was clipped by 3 bases and J by 5 bases; unmatched bases: 9. CDR3 DNA sequence: TGCAGCGTTGAGGGAGGGCCACATGTCGAGACCCAGTACTTC. It translates to CSVEGGPHVETQYF.

This chain connects TRBV6-5 to TRBJ2-7; D call uncertain. Between the trimmed V and J ends, which lost 3 bases and 4 bases, there was a span of 7 bases. Germline CDR1 MNHEY, CDR2 SVGAGI. The CDR3 has 12 residues. CDR3 sequence reads: CASSYNIYEQYF. CDR3 DNA: TGTGCCAGCAGTTATAACATTTACGAGCAGTACTTC.

This rearrangement joins TRBV12-3 or TRBV12-4 to TRBJ1-1; 7 bases align to TRBD1. The CDR3 loop spans 13 amino acids. V trimming: 5 bases; J trimming: 9 bases; junction bases outside the gene matches: 9. The CDR3 here is CASSPTGVRKAFF. The CDR3 region has the DNA TGTGCCAGCAGTCCTACAGGGGTCAGGAAAGCTTTCTTT.

The rearrangement joins TRBV27 to TRBJ1-2, with 8 bases fitting TRBD1. V shed 5 bases, J shed 7 bases, and the junction held 9 bases outside the gene matches. The germline gives CDR1 MNHEY, CDR2 SMNVEV (reference sequence). This CDR3 is 14 amino acids long. The CDR3 loop is CASSVYQGAVGYTF. CDR3 nucleotides: TGTGCCAGCAGTGTATACCAGGGGGCGGTTGGCTACACCTTC.

The V gene is TRBV7-2, the J gene TRBJ1-1; maybe TRBD1 (5 bases). There are 16 residues in the CDR3. Trimming took 1 base from V and 6 from J, leaving 18 bases between them. Germline V gene lookup returns CDR1 SGHTA and CDR2 FQGNSA. CDR3 loop: CASSLVLNQGNSEAFF. CDR3 nucleotides: TGTGCCAGCAGCTTAGTACTAAATCAGGGCAACTCTGAAGCTTTCTTT.

This clone turned up a few times. The J gene is TRBJ1-6, the V gene TRBV14; no reliable D call. The CDR3 contains 13 residues. CDR1 is SGHDN, CDR2 FVKESK, per germline. The germline V and J ends were trimmed by 4 bases and 7 bases, with 8 bases remaining between them. CDR3 sequence reads: CASSLLSNSPLHF. As DNA, the CDR3 is TGTGCCAGCAGCCTACTATCGAATTCACCCCTCCACTTT.

This clone came up a few times. The rearrangement joins TRBV14 to TRBJ2-1, with 11 bases fitting TRBD2. Looked up from germline, CDR1 is SGHDN and CDR2 is FVKESK. Trimming removed 2 bases from V and 6 bases from J; junction bases left unmatched: 3. The CDR3 runs to 15 residues. This CDR3 is CASSQLAGGFNEQFF. The CDR3 nucleotides read TGTGCCAGCAGCCAACTAGCGGGGGGATTCAATGAGCAGTTCTTC. Using reference TRBV14 and TRBJ2-1 for the parts outside the CDR3, the full variable domain is EAGVTQFPSHSVIEKGQTVTLRCDPISGHDNLYWYRRVMGKEIKFLLHFVKESKQDESGMPNNRFLAERTGGTYSTLKVQPAELEDSGVYFCASSQLAGGFNEQFFGPGTRLTVL.

This sequence joins TRBV12-5 and TRBJ2-7; TRBD1 agrees at 9 bases. Germline V CDR1 and CDR2: LGHNT, FRNRAP. CDR3 length: 16 residues. V lost 2 bases and J lost 2; bases outside the gene matches: 7. The CDR3 coding sequence is TGTGCTAGTGGTTTGACCACTGGGACAGGGCCCTACGAGCAGTACTTC. It is translated as CASGLTTGTGPYEQYF. The whole variable domain, remainder taken from reference TRBV12-5 and TRBJ2-7, is DARVTQTPRHKVTEMGQEVTMRCQPILGHNTVFWYRQTMMQGLELLAYFRNRAPLDDSGMPKDRFSAEMPDATLATLKIQPSEPRDSAVYFCASGLTTGTGPYEQYFGPGTRLTVT.

The chain carries TRBV19 and TRBJ2-1; the D is unclear. The V end was cut by 4 bases, the J end by 7 bases, with 17 bases between. This CDR3 has 15 residues. The germline gives CDR1 LNHDA, CDR2 SQIVND (reference sequence). The CDR3 sequence: CASSSQGLAKNEQFF. The CDR3 nucleotides are TGTGCCAGTAGTAGCCAAGGTTTAGCCAAAAATGAGCAGTTCTTC.

The rearrangement links TRBV5-5 to TRBJ2-7; D perhaps matches TRBD1 (5 bases). The V end lost 2 bases, the J end lost 5 bases, and 11 bases lay between the germline ends. The V gene's germline CDR1 is SGHKS and CDR2 YYEKEE (reference sequence). The CDR3 sequence is 13 residues long. The CDR3 sequence is CASSLPGFNEQYF. The CDR3 nucleotides read TGTGCCAGCAGCTTACCAGGGTTCAACGAGCAGTACTTC. Variable domain in full (rest from reference TRBV5-5 and TRBJ2-7): DAGVTQSPTHLIKTRGQQVTLRCSPISGHKSVSWYQQVLGQGPQFIFQYYEKEERGRGNFPDRFSARQFPNYSSELNVNALLLGDSALYLCASSLPGFNEQYFGPGTRLTVT.

V is TRBV4-3 and J is TRBJ2-7, with unresolved D. V lost 0 bases and J lost 4, with 16 bases in between. Germline CDR1 is LGHNA and CDR2 is YSLEER. The CDR3 runs to 16 residues. CDR3 protein: CASSQDSEARKYEQYF. CDR3 coding DNA: TGCGCCAGCAGCCAAGATTCTGAGGCCAGAAAGTACGAGCAGTACTTC.

The rearrangement uses TRBV19 and TRBJ2-3; TRBD1 might be the D (6 bases). The V gene lost 7 bases and the J gene lost 2 bases, with 25 bases spanning the gap. This CDR3 is built from 18 residues. Germline CDR1 is LNHDA and CDR2 is SQIVND (reference sequence). CDR3 DNA sequence: TGTGCCAGTACCAAGGGGGTTAGTTCTGGATTCCACACAGATACGCAGTATTTT. This translates into CASTKGVSSGFHTDTQYF.

This chain joins TRBV29-1 and TRBJ1-6; TRBD1 aligns across 7 bases. The CDR3 spans 12 residues. The V gene's germline CDR1 is SQVTM and CDR2 ANQGSEA. V trimming: 6 bases; J trimming: 10 bases; junction bases outside the gene matches: 6. CDR3 loop: CSVGDSGSPLHF. The CDR3 DNA reads TGCAGCGTGGGGGACAGCGGGTCACCCCTCCACTTT.

The chain uses TRBV6-5 and TRBJ1-3; TRBD1 matches 10 bases. After removal of 5 bases from V and 5 bases from J, the junction contained 6 bases not matched to a gene. The CDR3 has 15 residues. Germline V gives CDR1 MNHEY, CDR2 SVGAGI. Here the CDR3 DNA reads TGTGCCAGCAGTCCTGGGACAGGGGACCGAAACACCATATATTTT. It translates to CASSPGTGDRNTIYF.